This T cell receptor (beta chain) was observed in a study of blood T cell repertoires in COVID-19. On the study more broadly: The United States, Italy and Spain were the sources of the acute and convalescent COVID-19 samples.

From germline, CDR1 is KGHSH and CDR2 LQKENI. This CDR3 has 15 residues. Trimming stripped 0 bases from V and 0 bases from J, with 7 bases between. The authors' processing: Amplification from reference gene primers served as the basis for estimated nucleated cell counts. Profiling relied on immunoSEQ multiplex PCR, and the TCRdb table lists in-frame clones only, not all of them. D and trimming were read from the DNA, whereas the V and J calls and clone size are those reported in that table. The sample contains nearly 55,000 clones, over 70% of which appear only once. The source is a human donor with active or convalescent COVID-19. The donor label of this sample is uncertain. Material for sequencing was peripheral blood. The chain carries TRBV18 and TRBJ2-3, with D unclear. This CDR3 reads CASSPPSVSTDTQYF. The CDR3 DNA sequence: TGTGCCAGCTCACCACCTTCGGTTAGCACAGATACGCAGTATTTT. Full variable domain (rest looked up from reference TRBV18 and TRBJ2-3): NAGVMQNPRHLVRRRGQEARLRCSPMKGHSHVYWYRQLPEEGLKFMVYLQKENIIDESGMPKERFSAEFPKEGPSILRIQQVVRGDSAAYFCASSPPSVSTDTQYFGPGTRLTVL.